This T cell receptor (beta chain) originates from a study of cytomegalovirus exposure and HLA in healthy donors. Findings and limits, study-wide: In a later analysis, at a false discovery rate of 0.05, approximately 16,000 TCR beta sequences were associated with HLA alleles. Donors belonging to an Asian-associated ancestry cluster reportedly showed fewer N-insertions in productive TCRs than the roughly 700-donor mean, according to what a later analysis found. In a later analysis, CMV-associated beta chains were mostly HLA-associated, it appeared. Cytomegalovirus-associated status was assigned to 164 TCR beta chains.

Points on this clone: Antigen: not known.

Germline CDR1 MNHEY, CDR2 SMNVEV (reference sequence). This CDR3 comprises 17 residues. Losses at the gene ends were 3 bases for V and 1 base for J; bases not matched to a gene: 9. The PCR ran on 60 Vbeta and 13 Jbeta primers. Only in-frame clones appear in the TCRdb table, and some are missing; sequencing was by immunoSEQ multiplex PCR. The table has a few hundred thousand clones, approximately 78% seen once. This rearrangement joins TRBV27 to TRBJ2-4; the match to TRBD2 covers 7 bases. The receptor was isolated from a man aged 25-45 years in good health and CMV-seronegative. Sequenced material: PBMCs. The CDR3 loop reads CASSFSGRVAAKNIQYF. The DNA of the CDR3 is TGTGCCAGCAGTTTTTCAGGGAGGGTGGCGGCCAAAAACATTCAGTACTTC.